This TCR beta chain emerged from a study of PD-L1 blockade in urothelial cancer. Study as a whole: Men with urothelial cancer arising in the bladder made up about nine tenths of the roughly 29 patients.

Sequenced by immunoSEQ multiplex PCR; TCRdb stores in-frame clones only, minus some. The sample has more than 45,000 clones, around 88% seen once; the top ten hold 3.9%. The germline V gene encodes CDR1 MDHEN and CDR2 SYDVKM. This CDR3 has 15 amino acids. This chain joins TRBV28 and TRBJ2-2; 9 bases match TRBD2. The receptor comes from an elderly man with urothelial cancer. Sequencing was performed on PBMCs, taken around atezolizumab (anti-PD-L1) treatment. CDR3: CGVQGGRANTGELFF. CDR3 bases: TGTGGGGTTCAGGGCGGGAGGGCCAACACCGGGGAGCTGTTTTTT.